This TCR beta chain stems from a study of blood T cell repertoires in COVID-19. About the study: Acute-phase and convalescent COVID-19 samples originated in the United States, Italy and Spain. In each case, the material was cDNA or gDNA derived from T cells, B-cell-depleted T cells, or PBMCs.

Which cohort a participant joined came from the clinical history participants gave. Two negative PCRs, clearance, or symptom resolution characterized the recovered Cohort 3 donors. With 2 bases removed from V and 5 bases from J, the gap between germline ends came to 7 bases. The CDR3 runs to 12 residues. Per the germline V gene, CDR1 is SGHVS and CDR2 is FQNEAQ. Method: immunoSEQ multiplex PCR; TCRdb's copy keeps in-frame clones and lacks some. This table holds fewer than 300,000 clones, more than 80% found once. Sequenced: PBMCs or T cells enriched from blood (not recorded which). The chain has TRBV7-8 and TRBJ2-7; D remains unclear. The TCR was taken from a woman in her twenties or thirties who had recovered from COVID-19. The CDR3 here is CASSLSVNEQYF. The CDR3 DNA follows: TGTGCCAGCAGCTTATCAGTTAACGAGCAGTACTTC.